The 14 T cell receptor beta chains reported below all come from one sample, sequenced in a study of human T cells and chemical hapten exposure. Time point given: patch test 1, 2 weeks after DPC sensitization. Regarding treatment: therapeutic diphenylcyclopropenone sensitization with weekly scalp DPC. TCRdb re-called the RACE reads through MiXCR, storing one row per CDR3 protein. The data show about 380,000 distinct CDR3 sequences, nearly 5% seen once. This specimen was whole blood, taken in connection with sensitization to the hapten diphenylcyclopropenone (DPC). The receptors derive from a woman in her fifties or sixties with alopecia areata. Some clones in this sample may be carry-over from other donors' samples.

There are a few counts of this clonotype. V and J are TRBV29-1 and TRBJ2-3; 7 bases are shared with TRBD1. Germline V gene sequence: CDR1 SQVTM, CDR2 ANQGSEA. With 8 bases clipped from V and 0 bases from J, the junction kept 8 bases outside the gene matches. This CDR3 comprises 14 residues. For the CDR3, the DNA is TGCAGCATTAGAAAGGGACAGAGCACAGATACGCAGTATTTT. It translates to CSIRKGQSTDTQYF.

This clonotype was counted at least ten times. V and J are TRBV18 and TRBJ2-1; tentative D call: TRBD1 (6 bases). Germline V gene data show CDR1 as KGHSH and CDR2 as LQKENI. This CDR3 has 14 residues. V gave up 6 bases and J gave up 9 bases, with 18 bases separating them. CDR3 sequence reads: CASSLLNRDGEQFF. DNA of the CDR3: TGTGCCAGCTCGCTACTCAACAGGGACGGTGAGCAGTTCTTC.

This clonotype occurred many times. The chain combines TRBV12-3 or TRBV12-4 with TRBJ2-4, with TRBD1 identical over 8 bases. The J segment lost 3 bases and the V segment lost 5 bases, leaving 6 bases of the junction unmatched. The CDR3 length is 15 residues. CDR3 nucleotide sequence: TGTGCCAGCAGTCCGGACAGGGTGGTCAAAAACATTCAGTACTTC. Amino acid sequence: CASSPDRVVKNIQYF.

Ten or more counts support this clonotype. The CDR3 DNA follows: TGTGCCAGCAGTTGGGGACTAGGGGAGCAGTACTTC. This encodes CASSWGLGEQYF. V is TRBV12-3 or TRBV12-4 and J is TRBJ2-7, with TRBD2 matching 8 bases. This CDR3 has 12 amino acids. V shed 4 bases and J 7 bases; nucleotides not matched to a gene: 3.

This clonotype has more than one count but fewer than ten. The rearrangement links TRBV21-1 to TRBJ1-1; the table's D call of TRBD1 was not tested on the DNA. TRBV21-1 is noted as a pseudogene. The CDR3 sequence is 12 residues long. The CDR3: CASSRRGDEAFF. CDR3 DNA: TGTGCCAGCAGTCGACGGGGGGATGAAGCTTTCTTT.

At least ten counts were recorded for this clonotype. The CDR3 protein is CASTIANTGELFF. CDR3 nucleotides: TGTGCCAGCACCATAGCGAACACCGGGGAGCTGTTTTTT. The chain carries TRBV12-3 or TRBV12-4 and TRBJ2-2, with D uncertain. The CDR3 runs to 13 residues. Trimming removed 7 bases from V and 0 bases from J, with 6 bases in between.

The sample holds many counts of this clonotype. The rearrangement uses TRBV5-1 and TRBJ2-7, with D unresolved. From germline, CDR1 is SGHRS and CDR2 YFSETQ. The CDR3 covers 16 residues. The ends were cut back, 0 bases at V and 5 bases at J, with 18 bases in the middle. The CDR3 DNA reads as TGCGCCAGCAGCTTGGGTCGCAGTGTCACGACGGACGAGCAGTACTTC. Encoded protein: CASSLGRSVTTDEQYF.

This clonotype appeared many times. The CDR3 bases are TGTGCCATCAGTGTTCCGAGGACGGGAAGGGGCACCGGGGAGCTGTTTTTT. Translation gives CAISVPRTGRGTGELFF. The chain is built from TRBV10-3 and TRBJ2-2, with D tentatively TRBD1 or TRBD2 (5 bases each). Germline CDR1 ENHRY, CDR2 SYGVKD. The CDR3 covers 17 residues. V was trimmed by 4 bases and J by 4 bases, leaving 19 bases between them.

This clonotype was found many times. CDR3 nucleotide sequence: TGCGCCAGCAGCCAAGCTAACTCTGGAAACACCATATATTTT. Its protein product is CASSQANSGNTIYF. The V and J genes are TRBV4-1 and TRBJ1-3, with D hard to call. The V gene lost 1 base and the J gene lost 0 bases, with 4 bases spanning the gap. CDR3 size: 14 residues. Germline lookup yields CDR1 MGHRA and CDR2 YSYEKL.

A few counts support this clonotype. The chain joins TRBV6-1 to TRBJ1-5, with D possibly matching TRBD1 (5 bases). The germline gives CDR1 MNHNS, CDR2 SASEGT. V lost 4 bases and J lost 2, with 15 bases in between. This CDR3 has 16 residues. The DNA of the CDR3 is TGTGCCAGCAGTGGGGGGAGTGCGTTCGGCAATCAGCCCCAGCATTTT. As protein: CASSGGSAFGNQPQHF.

This clonotype was observed many times. The genes are TRBV11-2 and TRBJ1-2; D is perhaps TRBD1 (5 bases). There are 16 residues in the CDR3. CDR1 is SGHAT, CDR2 FQNNGV, per germline. Deletions cut 1 base from V and 2 bases from J, with 14 bases between. CDR3 DNA: TGTGCCAGCAGCTTAGGACCAGGATGGGGGAACTATGGCTACACCTTC. It translates to CASSLGPGWGNYGYTF.

This clonotype has ten or more counts. Written as DNA, the CDR3 is TGTGCCAGCAGCCCCGGGACTAGCGGCCTCACAGATACGCAGTATTTT. It is translated as CASSPGTSGLTDTQYF. V and J are TRBV9 and TRBJ2-3; 11 bases map to TRBD2. V dropped 4 bases and J dropped 2; count of bases not matched to a gene: 6. From germline, CDR1 is SGDLS and CDR2 YYNGEE. CDR3 size: 16 residues.

This clonotype was recorded at least ten times. The gene calls are TRBV7-9 and TRBJ2-7, with 8 bases fitting TRBD1. This CDR3 has 14 residues. Germline CDR1 and CDR2: SEHNR and FQNEAQ (reference sequence). The junction had 5 bases not matched to a gene; V was cut back by 4 bases and J by 3 bases. CDR3 protein: CASSSDREGYEQYF. The DNA of the CDR3 is TGTGCCAGCAGCTCGGACAGGGAAGGCTACGAGCAGTACTTC.

This clonotype came up a few times. The CDR3 region has the DNA TGCGCCAGCAGCCTGAGTAGCGGGGGCCCAGATACGCAGTATTTT. It encodes CASSLSSGGPDTQYF. The chain links TRBV5-1 to TRBJ2-3, with 9 bases fitting TRBD2. This CDR3 is 15 amino acids long. CDR1 SGHRS and CDR2 YFSETQ come from the germline V gene. Trimming removed 4 bases from V and 4 bases from J; junction bases left unmatched: 7.